A selection of T cell receptor beta chains follows, all from one sample in a study of T cell repertoires in cytomegalovirus infection. Using its own MiXCR run on the reads, TCRdb lists one record per CDR3 protein. Of about a million distinct CDR3 sequences listed, roughly 31% are singletons. Their specific antigens are unknown. The specimen comprised cultured CD8+ T cells from PBMCs, sampled from culture after CMV antigen stimulation. The receptors originated from a human donor in good health (CMV status not recorded). Some clones in this sample may be carry-over from other donors' samples. Both conserved end residues are part of each CDR3. The D gene is left open where the match is weak. The size of a clone is reported for some rows only, either as once, few or many, or as a class for expanded clones.

CDR3aa | CDR3nt | d_gene | abundance | j_gene | v_gene
CASRESGGWTEAFF | TGTGCCAGCAGGGAATCAGGGGGCTGGACTGAAGCTTTCTTT | TRBD1 | - | TRBJ1-1 | TRBV12-3/TRBV12-4
CASSLNSPNYGYTF | TGTGCCAGCAGCTTGAACAGTCCTAACTATGGCTACACCTTC | - | - | TRBJ1-2 | TRBV7-6
CASSQDRNRADQEETQYF | TGTGCCAGCAGCCAAGATAGGAACAGGGCTGATCAAGAAGAGACCCAGTACTTC | - | - | TRBJ2-5 | TRBV3-1
CASISNGRSGNSPLHF | TGTGCCAGCATATCTAATGGGCGTTCGGGTAATTCACCCCTCCACTTT | - | - | TRBJ1-6 | TRBV2
CASSLQTGYTEAFF | TGTGCCAGCAGCTTACAGACAGGGTACACTGAAGCTTTCTTT | TRBD1 | few | TRBJ1-1 | TRBV7-8
CSVEDSGGVLNEQFF | TGCAGCGTTGAAGATAGCGGGGGGGTCTTGAATGAGCAGTTCTTC | TRBD2 | few | TRBJ2-1 | TRBV29-1
CSAGGSGTLDEQFF | TGCAGCGCCGGTGGTAGCGGTACCTTAGATGAGCAGTTCTTC | - | - | TRBJ2-1 | TRBV29-1
CASSLEGPIGYTF | TGTGCCAGCAGTTTGGAGGGGCCGATTGGCTACACCTTC | - | few | TRBJ1-2 | TRBV12-3/TRBV12-4
CASSLGAAQETQYF | TGTGCCAGCAGCTTAGGGGCAGCCCAAGAGACCCAGTACTTC | - | many | TRBJ2-5 | TRBV7-9
CASSSKTQGYQPQHF | TGTGCCAGCAGTTCCAAGACACAGGGATATCAGCCCCAGCATTTT | - | many | TRBJ1-5 | TRBV6-1
CASSELGQGVDEQYF | TGTGCCAGCAGTGAATTGGGACAGGGTGTGGACGAGCAGTACTTC | TRBD1 | many | TRBJ2-7 | TRBV6-1
CASSQVWVGSGGSSSYNEQFF | TGCGCCAGCAGCCAAGTTTGGGTGGGTAGCGGGGGATCCTCCTCCTACAATGAGCAGTTCTTC | TRBD2 | few | TRBJ2-1 | TRBV4-1
CASSSMDRPQETQYF | TGTGCCAGCAGCTCGATGGACAGACCCCAAGAGACCCAGTACTTC | - | few | TRBJ2-5 | TRBV7-6
CASSVVVQANTEAFF | TGTGCCAGCAGCGTAGTGGTTCAAGCGAACACTGAAGCTTTCTTT | - | - | TRBJ1-1 | TRBV9
CSVDRTGSYGYTF | TGCAGCGTTGACCGGACAGGATCCTATGGCTACACCTTC | TRBD1 | - | TRBJ1-2 | TRBV29-1
CASSLGGYFVPQHF | TGTGCCAGCAGTTTAGGCGGTTATTTTGTGCCCCAGCATTTT | - | - | TRBJ1-5 | TRBV28
CASSLGGGDYGYTF | TGTGCCAGCAGCTTAGGGGGTGGTGACTATGGCTACACCTTC | - | - | TRBJ1-2 | TRBV7-9
CASSTGLAGGANNEQFF | TGTGCTAGCAGCACGGGACTAGCGGGGGGTGCGAACAATGAGCAGTTCTTC | TRBD2 | few | TRBJ2-1 | TRBV7-6
CASSLGLRNTDTQYF | TGTGCCAGCAGCCTGGGACTACGAAACACAGATACGCAGTATTTT | TRBD2 | many | TRBJ2-3 | TRBV7-2
CASSYLDRPSYNEQFF | TGTGCCAGCAGTTACTTGGACAGGCCATCCTACAATGAGCAGTTCTTC | TRBD1 | - | TRBJ2-1 | TRBV6-2/TRBV6-3
CASSPKPQEFRTDTQYF | TGTGCCAGCAGCCCAAAGCCACAGGAATTCCGCACAGATACGCAGTATTTT | - | - | TRBJ2-3 | TRBV7-6
CASGPQGTEAFF | TGTGCCAGCGGGCCCCAAGGGACTGAAGCTTTCTTT | - | - | TRBJ1-1 | TRBV14
CASSSGLAGIRDQYF | TGTGCCAGCAGTTCCGGACTAGCGGGGATACGGGACCAGTACTTC | TRBD2 | - | TRBJ2-5 | TRBV27
CASSESRLANQPQHF | TGTGCCAGCAGTGAAAGTCGACTCGCCAATCAGCCCCAGCATTTT | - | few | TRBJ1-5 | TRBV6-1
CASSSSQGQAVGYTF | TGTGCCAGCAGCTCAAGTCAAGGACAGGCGGTCGGCTACACCTTC | TRBD1 | few | TRBJ1-2 | TRBV11-2
CASSLSGVNRFYEQYF | TGTGCCAGCAGTTTAAGTGGGGTGAACCGTTTCTACGAGCAGTACTTC | - | - | TRBJ2-7 | TRBV27